This TCR beta chain was found in a study of blood T cell repertoires in COVID-19. Study-wide context: The United States, Italy and Spain were the sources of the acute and convalescent COVID-19 samples.

In its sample, this clone was seen once. Germline is not matched at one junction end, which may reflect a read error. Assay used: immunoSEQ multiplex PCR; TCRdb lists only in-frame clones, some missing. Found here are roughly 57,000 clones, around 90% of them singletons; the top ten hold 15% to 20%. Germline CDR1 and CDR2: MNHEY and SVGAGI. The CDR3 has 16 residues. Specimen: peripheral blood. This clonotype was sampled from a man at least 80 years old with acute or convalescent COVID-19. The V call is TRBV6-5, the J call TRBJ2-5, with 10 positions matching TRBD2. CDR3 sequence reads: CASSSGSGGRQGTQYF. The CDR3 nucleotides read TGTGCCAGCAGTTCAGGTAGCGGGGGGCGCCAAGGGACCCAGTACTTC.